This T cell receptor beta chain emerged from a study of response to subunit inactivated influenza vaccine. TCRdb re-analysed the RT-PCR reads in MiXCR, keeping a single row per CDR3 protein. The sample consists of some 570,000 distinct CDR3 sequences, around 11% of them appearing once. This clonotype was seen a few times. There are 10 residues in the CDR3. Germline V gene data show CDR1 as SEHNR and CDR2 as FQNEAQ (reference sequence). With 0 bases removed from V and 11 bases from J, the gap between germline ends came to 4 bases. This sample also belongs to another study, concerning T cells expressing NK-cell markers. That source reports: A 5'RACE template switching approach incorporating UMIs was used to make TCR beta cDNA. Repertoires of TCR beta were obtained from T cells sorted as CD3+CD56+NKG2C+, CD3+CD56+NKG2C- and CD3+CD56-NKG2C+. One of the eight sequenced donors was seronegative, whereas the other seven were HCMV-seropositive. Several donors showed these clonotypes also leading the CD3+CD56-NKG2C+ fraction. What remained unclear was the HCMV specificity of expanded NKG2C+ T cell clones.

This chain uses TRBV7-9 with TRBJ1-1, with D hard to call. Sequences were derived from PBMCs from blood, sampled on the day of vaccination. The receptor was isolated from a man aged 45 to 65 who received an inactivated influenza vaccine. The CDR3 DNA reads as TGTGCCAGCAGCTTAGCGATGGCTTTCTTT. This sequence encodes CASSLAMAFF. Together with reference TRBV7-9 and TRBJ1-1, the CDR3 gives the full variable domain: DTGVSQNPRHKITKRGQNVTFRCDPISEHNRLYWYRQTLGQGPEFLTYFQNEAQLEKSRLLSDRFSAERPKGSFSTLEIQRTEQGDSAMYLCASSLAMAFFGQGTRLTVV.